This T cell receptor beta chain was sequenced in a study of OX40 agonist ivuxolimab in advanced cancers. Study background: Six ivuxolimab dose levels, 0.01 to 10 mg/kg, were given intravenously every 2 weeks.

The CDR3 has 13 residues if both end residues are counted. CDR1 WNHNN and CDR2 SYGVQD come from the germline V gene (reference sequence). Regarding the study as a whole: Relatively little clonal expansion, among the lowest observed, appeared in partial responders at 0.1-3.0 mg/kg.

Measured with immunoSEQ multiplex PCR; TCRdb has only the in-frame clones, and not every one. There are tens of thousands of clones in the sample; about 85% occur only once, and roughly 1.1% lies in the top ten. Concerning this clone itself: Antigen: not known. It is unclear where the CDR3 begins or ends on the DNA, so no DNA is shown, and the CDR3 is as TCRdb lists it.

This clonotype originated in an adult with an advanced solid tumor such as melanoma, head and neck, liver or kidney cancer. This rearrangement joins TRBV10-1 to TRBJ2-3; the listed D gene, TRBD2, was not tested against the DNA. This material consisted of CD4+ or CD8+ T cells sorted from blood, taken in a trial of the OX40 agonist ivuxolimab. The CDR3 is CASSSSTGDTQYF.